This section outlines one T cell receptor (beta chain) sequence together with its context. No antigen is known for it. Trimming took 2 bases from V and 4 from J; bases not matched to a gene: 4. Germline-derived CDR1 and CDR2 are SGDLS and YYNGEE. The length of the CDR3 is 14 residues. The record originates from a study of follicular helper T cells after annual influenza vaccination. Whole-study findings and limits: Day 7 ICOS+CD38+ clones later appeared mostly in ICOS-CD38- cTfh.

Sequencing of TCRB used Survey level resolution. Here immunoSEQ multiplex PCR was the method, and the copy in TCRdb shows in-frame clones only, minus some. The table lists about 5,600 clones, roughly 80% of them singletons, with around 0.71% in the top ten. Regarding time point: 2015-2016 season, pre-vaccination. Donors were community-dwelling with no influenza vaccine in the prior 6 months. Blood volume per time point ranged from about 35 to 100 mL. The clonotype was recovered from an adult who received the influenza vaccine. The sample consisted of CXCR5- memory CD4+ T cells sorted from blood, taken on the day of influenza vaccination. The J gene is TRBJ1-2, the V gene TRBV9; TRBD1 agrees at 8 bases. CDR3 sequence (DNA): TGTGCCAGCAGCGTCCTTACAGGGGGCTATGGCTACACCTTC. This encodes CASSVLTGGYGYTF.